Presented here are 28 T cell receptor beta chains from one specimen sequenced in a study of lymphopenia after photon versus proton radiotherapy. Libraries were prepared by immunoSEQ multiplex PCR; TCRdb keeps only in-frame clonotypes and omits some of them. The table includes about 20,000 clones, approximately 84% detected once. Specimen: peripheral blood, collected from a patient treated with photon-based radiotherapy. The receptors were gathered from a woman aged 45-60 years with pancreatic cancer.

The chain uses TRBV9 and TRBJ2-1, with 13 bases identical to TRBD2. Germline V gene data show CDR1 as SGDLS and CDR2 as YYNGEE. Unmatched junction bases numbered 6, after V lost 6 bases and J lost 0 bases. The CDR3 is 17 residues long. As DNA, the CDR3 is TGTGCCAGCACTGGGACTAGCGGGGACCCCTCCTACAATGAGCAGTTCTTC. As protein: CASTGTSGDPSYNEQFF.

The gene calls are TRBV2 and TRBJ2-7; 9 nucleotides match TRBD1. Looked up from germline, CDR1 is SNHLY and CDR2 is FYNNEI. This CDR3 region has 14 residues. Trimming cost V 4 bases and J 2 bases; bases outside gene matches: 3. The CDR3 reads CASSGQGGPYEQYF. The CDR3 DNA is TGTGCCAGCAGTGGACAGGGGGGACCCTACGAGCAGTACTTC.

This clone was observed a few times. This CDR3 reads CASSEAASGSFANTGELFF. Written as DNA, the CDR3 is TGTGCCAGCAGTGAAGCTGCTAGCGGGTCGTTCGCGAACACCGGGGAGCTGTTTTTT. V is TRBV6-1 and J is TRBJ2-2; 8 bases fit TRBD2. The CDR3 sequence is 19 residues long. The V segment lost 0 bases and the J segment 0 bases; nucleotides outside the gene matches: 9. Germline CDR1 reads MNHNS; CDR2 reads SASEGT.

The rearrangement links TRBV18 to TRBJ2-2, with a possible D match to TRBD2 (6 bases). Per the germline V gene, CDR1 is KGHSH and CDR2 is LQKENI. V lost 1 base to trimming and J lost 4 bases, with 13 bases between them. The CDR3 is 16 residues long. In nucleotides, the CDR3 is TGTGCCAGCTCACCACTTGCGGGACCGGGCACCGGGGAGCTGTTTTTT. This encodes CASSPLAGPGTGELFF. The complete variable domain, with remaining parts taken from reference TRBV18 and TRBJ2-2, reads NAGVMQNPRHLVRRRGQEARLRCSPMKGHSHVYWYRQLPEEGLKFMVYLQKENIIDESGMPKERFSAEFPKEGPSILRIQQVVRGDSAAYFCASSPLAGPGTGELFFGEGSRLTVL.

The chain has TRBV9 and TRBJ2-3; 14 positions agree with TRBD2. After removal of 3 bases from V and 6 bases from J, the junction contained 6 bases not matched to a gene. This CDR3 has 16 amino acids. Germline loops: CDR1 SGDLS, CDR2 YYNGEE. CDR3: CASSGGLAGERDTQYF. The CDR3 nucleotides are TGTGCCAGCAGCGGGGGACTAGCGGGAGAAAGGGATACGCAGTATTTT.

The CDR3: CASSEQAAKNIQYF. The CDR3 DNA reads as TGCGCCAGCAGCGAACAGGCAGCCAAAAACATTCAGTACTTC. V and J are TRBV5-1 and TRBJ2-4; weak D call: TRBD1 (5 bases). CDR3 length: 14 amino acids. The ends were cut back, 4 bases at V and 0 bases at J, with 8 bases in the middle. CDR1 is SGHRS, CDR2 YFSETQ, per germline.

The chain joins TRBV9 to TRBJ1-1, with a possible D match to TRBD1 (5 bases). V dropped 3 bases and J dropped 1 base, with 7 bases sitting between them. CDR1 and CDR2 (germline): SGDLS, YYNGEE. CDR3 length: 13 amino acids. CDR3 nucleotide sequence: TGTGCCAGCAGCGCGGACACGAACACTGAAGCTTTCTTT. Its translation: CASSADTNTEAFF.

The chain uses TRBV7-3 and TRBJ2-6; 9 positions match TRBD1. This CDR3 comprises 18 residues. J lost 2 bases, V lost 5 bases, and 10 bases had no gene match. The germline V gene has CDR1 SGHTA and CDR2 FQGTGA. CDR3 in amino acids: CASSPMDRGLAGANVLTF. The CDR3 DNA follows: TGTGCCAGCAGCCCGATGGACAGGGGACTCGCTGGGGCCAACGTCCTGACTTTC.

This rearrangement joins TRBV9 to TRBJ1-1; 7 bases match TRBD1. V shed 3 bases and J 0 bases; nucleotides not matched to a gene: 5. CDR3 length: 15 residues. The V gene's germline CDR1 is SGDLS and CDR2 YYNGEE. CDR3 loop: CASSAGGVMNTEAFF. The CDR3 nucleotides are TGTGCCAGCAGCGCAGGGGGTGTAATGAACACTGAAGCTTTCTTT.

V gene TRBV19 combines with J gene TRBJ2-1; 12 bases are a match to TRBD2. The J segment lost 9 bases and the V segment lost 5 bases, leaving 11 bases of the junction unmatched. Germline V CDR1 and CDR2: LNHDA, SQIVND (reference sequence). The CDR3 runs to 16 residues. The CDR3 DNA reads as TGTGCCAGTAGTGACCCCGGGACTAGCGGGTTTTCTGAGCAGTTCTTC. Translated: CASSDPGTSGFSEQFF.

The CDR3 is CASSESGGEQYF. The CDR3 region has the DNA TGCGCCAGCAGTGAGTCGGGGGGAGAGCAGTACTTC. V usage is TRBV10-1 and J usage is TRBJ2-7; a weak D match, TRBD2 (6 bases). The ends were cut back, 0 bases at V and 7 bases at J, with 7 bases in the middle. There are 12 residues in the CDR3. Germline V lookup: CDR1 WNHNN, CDR2 SYGVQD (reference sequence).

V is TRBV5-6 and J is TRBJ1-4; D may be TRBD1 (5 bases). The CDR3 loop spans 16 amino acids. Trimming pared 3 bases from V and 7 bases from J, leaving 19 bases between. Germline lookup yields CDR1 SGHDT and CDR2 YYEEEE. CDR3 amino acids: CASSYLSGTLGEKLFF. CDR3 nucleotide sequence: TGTGCCAGCAGCTATCTGTCCGGGACTCTGGGTGAAAAACTGTTTTTT.

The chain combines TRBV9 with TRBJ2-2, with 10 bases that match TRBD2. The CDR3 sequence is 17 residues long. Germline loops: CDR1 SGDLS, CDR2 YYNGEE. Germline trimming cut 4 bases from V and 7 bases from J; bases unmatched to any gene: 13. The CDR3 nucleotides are TGTGCCAGCAGCAGAAGACTAGCGGGTACCGCGGGCGGGGAGCTGTTTTTT. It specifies CASSRRLAGTAGGELFF.

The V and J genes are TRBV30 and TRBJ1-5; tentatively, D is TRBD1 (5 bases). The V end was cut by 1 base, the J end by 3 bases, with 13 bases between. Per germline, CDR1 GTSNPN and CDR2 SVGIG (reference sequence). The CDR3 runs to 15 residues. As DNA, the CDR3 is TGTGCCTGGAGTGCTGAGGGGCCCCCCAATCAGCCCCAGCATTTT. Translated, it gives CAWSAEGPPNQPQHF.

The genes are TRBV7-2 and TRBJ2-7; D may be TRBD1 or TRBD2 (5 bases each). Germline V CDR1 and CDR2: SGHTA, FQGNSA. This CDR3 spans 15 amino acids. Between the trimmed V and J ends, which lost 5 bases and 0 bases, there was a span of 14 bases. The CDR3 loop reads CASSPLLGTSYEQYF. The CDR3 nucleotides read TGTGCCAGCAGCCCCTTATTGGGGACCTCCTACGAGCAGTACTTC.

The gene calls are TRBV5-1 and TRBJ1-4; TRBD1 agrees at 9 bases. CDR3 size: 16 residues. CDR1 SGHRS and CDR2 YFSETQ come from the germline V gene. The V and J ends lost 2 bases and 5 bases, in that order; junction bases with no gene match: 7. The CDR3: CASSLGETGGNEKLFF. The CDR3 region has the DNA TGCGCCAGCAGCTTAGGGGAGACAGGGGGAAATGAAAAACTGTTTTTT.

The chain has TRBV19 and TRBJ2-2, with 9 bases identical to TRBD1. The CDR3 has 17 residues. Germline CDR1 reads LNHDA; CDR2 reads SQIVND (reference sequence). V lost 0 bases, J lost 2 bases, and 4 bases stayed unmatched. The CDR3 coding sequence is TGTGCCAGTAGTATAGATCACAGGGGGCATAACACCGGGGAGCTGTTTTTT. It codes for CASSIDHRGHNTGELFF.

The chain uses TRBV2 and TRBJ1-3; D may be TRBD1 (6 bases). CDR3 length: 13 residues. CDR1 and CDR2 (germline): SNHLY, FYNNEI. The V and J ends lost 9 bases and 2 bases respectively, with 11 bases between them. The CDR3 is CASNRVTGNTIYF. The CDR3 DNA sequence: TGTGCCAGTAACAGGGTAACTGGAAACACCATATATTTT.

In DNA, the CDR3 is TGTGCCAGCAGCTTCCTGCCGGGACAGGAGGGTACGAATGAGCAGTTCTTC. Amino acids: CASSFLPGQEGTNEQFF. The V and J genes are TRBV7-9 and TRBJ2-1; 8 nucleotides agree with TRBD1. J was trimmed by 7 bases and V by 3 bases; bases with no gene match: 14. CDR1 SEHNR and CDR2 FQNEAQ come from the germline V gene (reference sequence). This CDR3 spans 17 amino acids.

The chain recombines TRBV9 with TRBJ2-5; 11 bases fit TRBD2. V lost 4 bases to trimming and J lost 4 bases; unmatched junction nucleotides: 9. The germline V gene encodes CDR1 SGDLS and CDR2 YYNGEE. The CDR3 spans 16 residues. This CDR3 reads CASSPGTSGGSETQYF. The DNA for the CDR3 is TGTGCCAGCAGCCCCGGCACTAGCGGGGGTTCAGAGACCCAGTACTTC.

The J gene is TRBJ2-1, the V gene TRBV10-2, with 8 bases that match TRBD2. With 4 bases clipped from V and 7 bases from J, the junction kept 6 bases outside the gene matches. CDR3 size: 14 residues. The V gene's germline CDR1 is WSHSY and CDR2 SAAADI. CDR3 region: CASSVSGGRNEQFF. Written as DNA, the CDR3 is TGCGCCAGCAGTGTCTCGGGGGGGAGGAATGAGCAGTTCTTC.

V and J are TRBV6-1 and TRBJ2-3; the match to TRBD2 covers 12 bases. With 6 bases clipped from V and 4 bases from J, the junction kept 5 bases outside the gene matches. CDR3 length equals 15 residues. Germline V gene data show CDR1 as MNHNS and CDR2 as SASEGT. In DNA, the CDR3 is TGTGCCAGCAGACCGGCTAGCGGGAGGGCAGATACGCAGTATTTT. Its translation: CASRPASGRADTQYF.

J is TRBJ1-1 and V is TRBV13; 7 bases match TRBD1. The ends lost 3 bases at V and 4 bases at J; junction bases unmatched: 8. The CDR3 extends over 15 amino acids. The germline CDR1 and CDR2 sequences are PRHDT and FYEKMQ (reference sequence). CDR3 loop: CASSFGQDIVTEAFF. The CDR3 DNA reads TGTGCCAGCAGCTTCGGACAGGACATCGTCACTGAAGCTTTCTTT.

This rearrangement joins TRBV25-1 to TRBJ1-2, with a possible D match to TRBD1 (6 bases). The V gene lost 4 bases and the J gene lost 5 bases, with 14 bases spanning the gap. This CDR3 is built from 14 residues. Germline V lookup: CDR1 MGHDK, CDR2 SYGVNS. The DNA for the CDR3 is TGTGCCAGCAGTGCCAACAGGGTTTTGTATGGCTACACCTTC. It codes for CASSANRVLYGYTF.

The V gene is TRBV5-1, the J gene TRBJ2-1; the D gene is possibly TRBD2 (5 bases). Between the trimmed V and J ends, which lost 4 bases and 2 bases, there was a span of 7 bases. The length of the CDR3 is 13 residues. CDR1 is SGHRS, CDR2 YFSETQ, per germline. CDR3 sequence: CASSLRAYNEQFF. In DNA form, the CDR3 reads TGCGCCAGCAGCCTGAGGGCCTACAATGAGCAGTTCTTC.

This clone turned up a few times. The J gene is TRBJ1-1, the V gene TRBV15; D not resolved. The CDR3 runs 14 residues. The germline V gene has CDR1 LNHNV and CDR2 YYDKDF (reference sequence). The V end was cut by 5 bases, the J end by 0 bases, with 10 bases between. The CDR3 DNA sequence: TGTGCCACCAGCGGGGAAAGGATGAACACTGAAGCTTTCTTT. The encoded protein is CATSGERMNTEAFF.

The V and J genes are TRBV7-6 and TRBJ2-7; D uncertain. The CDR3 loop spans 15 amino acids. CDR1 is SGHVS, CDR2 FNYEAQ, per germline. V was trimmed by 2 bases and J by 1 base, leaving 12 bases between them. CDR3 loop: CASSLRQSASYEQYF. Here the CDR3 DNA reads TGTGCCAGCAGCTTACGGCAGAGCGCTTCCTACGAGCAGTACTTC.

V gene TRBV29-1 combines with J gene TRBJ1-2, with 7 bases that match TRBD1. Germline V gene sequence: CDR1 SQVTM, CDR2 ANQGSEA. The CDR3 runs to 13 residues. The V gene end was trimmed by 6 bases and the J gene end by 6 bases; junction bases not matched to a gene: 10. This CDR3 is CSVQDRERDGYTF. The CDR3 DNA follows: TGCAGCGTCCAAGACAGGGAGCGAGATGGCTACACCTTC.